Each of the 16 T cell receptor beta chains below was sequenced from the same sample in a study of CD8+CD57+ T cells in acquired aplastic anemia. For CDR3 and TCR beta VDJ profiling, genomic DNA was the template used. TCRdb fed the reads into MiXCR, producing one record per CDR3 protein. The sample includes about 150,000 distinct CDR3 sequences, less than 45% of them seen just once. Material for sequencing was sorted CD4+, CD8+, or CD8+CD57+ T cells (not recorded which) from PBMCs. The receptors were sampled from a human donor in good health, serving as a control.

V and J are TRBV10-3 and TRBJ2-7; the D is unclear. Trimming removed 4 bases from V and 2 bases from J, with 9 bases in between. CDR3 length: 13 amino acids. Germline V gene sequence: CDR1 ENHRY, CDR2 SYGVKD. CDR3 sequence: CAISGGTTYEQYF. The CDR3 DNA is TGTGCCATCAGTGGCGGCACTACCTACGAGCAGTACTTC.

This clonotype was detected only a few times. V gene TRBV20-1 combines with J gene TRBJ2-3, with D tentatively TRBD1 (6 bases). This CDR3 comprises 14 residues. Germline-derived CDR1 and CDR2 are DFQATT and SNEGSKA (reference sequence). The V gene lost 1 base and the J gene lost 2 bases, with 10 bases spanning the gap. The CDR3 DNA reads TGCAGTGCTAGAGGGGACATGTACACAGATACGCAGTATTTT. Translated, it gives CSARGDMYTDTQYF.

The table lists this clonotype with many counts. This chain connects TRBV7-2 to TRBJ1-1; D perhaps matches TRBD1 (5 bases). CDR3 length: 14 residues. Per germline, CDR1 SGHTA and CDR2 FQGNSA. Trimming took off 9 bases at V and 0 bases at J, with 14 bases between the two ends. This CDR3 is CASSLGRLNTEAFF. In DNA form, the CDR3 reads TGTGCCAGTAGCCTGGGACGGTTGAACACTGAAGCTTTCTTT.

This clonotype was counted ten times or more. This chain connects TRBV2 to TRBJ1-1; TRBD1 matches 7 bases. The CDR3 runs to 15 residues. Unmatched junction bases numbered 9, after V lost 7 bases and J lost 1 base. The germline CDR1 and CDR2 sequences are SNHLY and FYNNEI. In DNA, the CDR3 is TGTGCCAGCAAGTCTTCAACAGGGGCGAACACTGAAGCTTTCTTT. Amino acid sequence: CASKSSTGANTEAFF.

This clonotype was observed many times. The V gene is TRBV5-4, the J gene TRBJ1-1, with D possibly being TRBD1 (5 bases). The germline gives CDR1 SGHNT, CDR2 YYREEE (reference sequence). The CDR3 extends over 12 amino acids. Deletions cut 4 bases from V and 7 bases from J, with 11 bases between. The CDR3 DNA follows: TGTGCCAGCAGCCCGTACGACAGTGAAGCTTTCTTT. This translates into CASSPYDSEAFF.

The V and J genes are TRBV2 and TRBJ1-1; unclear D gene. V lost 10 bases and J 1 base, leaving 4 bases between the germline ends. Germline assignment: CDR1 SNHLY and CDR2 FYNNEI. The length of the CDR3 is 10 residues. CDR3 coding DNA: TGTGCCACAGGGAACACTGAAGCTTTCTTT. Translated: CATGNTEAFF.

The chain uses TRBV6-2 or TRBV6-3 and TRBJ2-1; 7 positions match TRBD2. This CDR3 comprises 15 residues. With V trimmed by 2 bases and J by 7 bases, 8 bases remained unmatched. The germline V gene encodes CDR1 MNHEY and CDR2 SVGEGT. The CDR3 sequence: CASSYVPGGVNEQFF. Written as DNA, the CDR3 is TGTGCCAGCAGTTACGTTCCGGGAGGAGTAAATGAGCAGTTCTTC.

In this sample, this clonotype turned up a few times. This CDR3 reads CASSQGGRDEQYF. The CDR3, as DNA: TGTGCCAGCAGCCAGGGGGGCCGGGACGAGCAGTACTTC. The genes are TRBV3-1 and TRBJ2-7; D tentatively fits TRBD1 or TRBD2 (6 bases each). This CDR3 region has 13 residues. CDR1 is LGHDT and CDR2 is YNNKEL in the germline V gene (reference sequence). Between the trimmed V and J ends, which lost 3 bases and 5 bases, there was a span of 11 bases.

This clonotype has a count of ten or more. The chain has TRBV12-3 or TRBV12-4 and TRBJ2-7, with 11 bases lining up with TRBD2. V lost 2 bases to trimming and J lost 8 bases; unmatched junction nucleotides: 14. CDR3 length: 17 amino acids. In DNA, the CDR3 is TGTGCCAGCAGTTTATCAGTACTAGCGGGAGTGGGTGGCAAGCAGTACTTC. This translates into CASSLSVLAGVGGKQYF.

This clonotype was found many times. CDR3 amino acids: CASSQGQGSGANVLTF. DNA of the CDR3: TGTGCCAGCAGCCAAGGACAGGGCAGTGGGGCCAACGTCCTGACTTTC. V and J are TRBV16 and TRBJ2-6; TRBD1 agrees at 8 bases. Trimming at V came to 2 bases and at J to 3 bases, leaving 3 bases not matched to a gene. Germline CDR1 and CDR2: KGHSY and FQNENV. This CDR3 has 16 residues.

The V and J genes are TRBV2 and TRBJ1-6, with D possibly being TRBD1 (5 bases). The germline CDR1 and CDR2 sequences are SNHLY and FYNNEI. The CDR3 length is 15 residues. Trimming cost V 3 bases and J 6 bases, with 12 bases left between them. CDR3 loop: CASSEKTAGNSPLHF. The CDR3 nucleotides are TGTGCCAGCAGTGAGAAGACAGCGGGTAATTCACCCCTCCACTTT. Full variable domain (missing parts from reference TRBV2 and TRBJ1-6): EPEVTQTPSHQVTQMGQEVILRCVPISNHLYFYWYRQILGQKVEFLVSFYNNEISEKSEIFDDQFSVERPDGSNFTLKIRSTKLEDSAMYFCASSEKTAGNSPLHFGNGTRLTVT.

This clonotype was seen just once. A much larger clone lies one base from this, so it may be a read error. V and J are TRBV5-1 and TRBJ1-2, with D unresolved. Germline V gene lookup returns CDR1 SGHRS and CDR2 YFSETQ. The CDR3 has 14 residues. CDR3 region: CASSLGRNNCGYTF. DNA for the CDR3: TGCGCCAGCAGCTTGGGACGGAACAACTGTGGCTACACCTTC.

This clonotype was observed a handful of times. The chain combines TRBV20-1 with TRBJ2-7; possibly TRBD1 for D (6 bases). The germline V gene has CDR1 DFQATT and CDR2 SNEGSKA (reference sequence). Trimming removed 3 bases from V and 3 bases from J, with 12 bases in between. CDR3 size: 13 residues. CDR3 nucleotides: TGCAGTGCTAGGACGGACAGAGACTACGAGCAGTACTTC. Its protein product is CSARTDRDYEQYF.

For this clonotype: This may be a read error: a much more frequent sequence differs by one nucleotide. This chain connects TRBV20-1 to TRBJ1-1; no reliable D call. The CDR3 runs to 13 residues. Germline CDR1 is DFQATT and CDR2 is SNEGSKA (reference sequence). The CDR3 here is CGARVTSNTEAFF. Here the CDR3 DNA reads TGCGGTGCTAGAGTCACATCGAACACTGAAGCTTTCTTT.

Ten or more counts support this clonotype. Here the CDR3 DNA reads TGTGCCATCAGTGGGAGGGCCCAGGCGGGGGGCACTGAAGCTTTCTTT. Its translation: CAISGRAQAGGTEAFF. The J gene is TRBJ1-1, the V gene TRBV10-3; tentative D call: TRBD1 (5 bases). The CDR3 loop spans 16 amino acids. Trimming shortened V by 4 bases and J by 4 bases, and 19 bases separated the two germline ends. Looked up from germline, CDR1 is ENHRY and CDR2 is SYGVKD.

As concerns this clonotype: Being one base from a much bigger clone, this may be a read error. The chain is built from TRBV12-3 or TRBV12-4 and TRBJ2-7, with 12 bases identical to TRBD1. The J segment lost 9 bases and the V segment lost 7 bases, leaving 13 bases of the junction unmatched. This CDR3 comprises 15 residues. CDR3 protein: CASTPGGQGAHAQYF. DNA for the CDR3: TGTGCCAGCACCCCAGGGGGACAGGGGGCCCACGCGCAGTACTTC.